A single sample is the source of the 28 T cell receptor beta chains below, sequenced in a study of beta chain features in type 1 diabetes (dated by TCRdb to 2016 to 2018). The library was obtained by the immunoSEQ multiplex PCR assay. All of the isolated RNA was reverse transcribed with the High Capacity cDNA Reverse Transcription Kit, so expressed TCRB transcripts were sequenced. TCRdb took over this immuneACCESS table, retaining in-frame rearrangements with V and J assigned. Such tables are incomplete; in checked studies, under half of the missing clones stem from an unresolved V gene, and the remainder is unexplained. The sample records under 800,000 clones, 15% to 17% of which are singletons. Jointly, the top ten make up about 0.086% of the sample. Sequencing was performed on naive CD4+ T cells from blood. According to the study, the label for this sample's cell subset or site signals: true naive CD4+ T cells. Every receptor here comes from a man between 18 and 35 years old in good health.

This chain links TRBV2 with TRBJ2-2; 9 nucleotides line up with TRBD1. The length of the CDR3 is 14 residues. Germline V gene data show CDR1 as SNHLY and CDR2 as FYNNEI. V trimming: 5 bases; J trimming: 12 bases; junction bases outside the gene matches: 10. CDR3 nucleotide sequence: TGTGCCAGCAGTTCGACACCGGGACAGGGACAGCTGTTTTTT. It codes for CASSSTPGQGQLFF.

This chain joins TRBV10-3 and TRBJ2-1, with D possibly called TRBD1 or TRBD2 (5 bases each). V was clipped by 7 bases and J by 9 bases, with 16 bases between them. Germline V lookup: CDR1 ENHRY, CDR2 SYGVKD. This CDR3 is built from 13 residues. The CDR3 region has the DNA TGTGCCATCACCCGGGACGCCACCATTGAGCAGTTCTTC. This encodes CAITRDATIEQFF.

This clone was found a few times. This chain uses TRBV6-6 with TRBJ2-7; D call uncertain. V was shortened by 5 bases and J by 3 bases, with 8 bases between the two germline ends. Germline CDR1 MNHNY, CDR2 SVGAGI (reference sequence). The length of the CDR3 is 12 residues. The CDR3 region is CASSVRDYEQYF. For the CDR3, the DNA is TGTGCCAGCAGTGTGAGAGACTACGAGCAGTACTTC.

The rearrangement joins TRBV28 to TRBJ2-1; D unresolved. The length of the CDR3 is 11 residues. Trimming left V 2 bases short and J 8 bases short, with 4 bases between. Per the germline V gene, CDR1 is MDHEN and CDR2 is SYDVKM. In DNA, the CDR3 is TGTGCCAGCAGTTTAGAGGATGAGCAGTTCTTC. Protein sequence: CASSLEDEQFF.

This sequence joins TRBV5-4 and TRBJ2-7; 7 positions agree with TRBD2. J gave up 5 bases and V 0 bases, and 5 bases lay outside the gene matches. The CDR3 runs to 14 residues. Germline assignment: CDR1 SGHNT and CDR2 YYREEE (reference sequence). The CDR3 sequence: CASSLAVLADEQYF. CDR3 in DNA: TGTGCCAGCAGCTTGGCAGTTCTAGCGGACGAGCAGTACTTC.

The table lists this clone with a few counts. The gene calls are TRBV19 and TRBJ1-2, with D unresolved. This CDR3 has 15 amino acids. The germline V gene encodes CDR1 LNHDA and CDR2 SQIVND (reference sequence). V lost 5 bases, J lost 4 bases, and 17 bases lay in between. In nucleotides, the CDR3 is TGTGCCAGTAGTGTCTCCGGGCCGAGGGCCTATGGCTACACCTTC. Encoded protein: CASSVSGPRAYGYTF.

The chain uses TRBV29-1 and TRBJ2-5, with TRBD2 identical over 7 bases. CDR1 is SQVTM, CDR2 ANQGSEA, per germline. J was trimmed by 5 bases and V by 3 bases; bases with no gene match: 3. The CDR3 length is 12 residues. The CDR3 DNA reads TGCAGCGTTGATTCGGGAGGTGAGACCCAGTACTTC. Its translation: CSVDSGGETQYF.

The rearrangement joins TRBV25-1 to TRBJ1-5; D not resolved. Germline V gene data show CDR1 as MGHDK and CDR2 as SYGVNS. This CDR3 has 14 amino acids. Trimming cost V 3 bases and J 3 bases, with 9 bases left between them. The CDR3 coding sequence is TGTGCCAGCAGTGACTCCGGGCCCAATCAGCCCCAGCATTTT. Residues: CASSDSGPNQPQHF.

This clone was seen a handful of times. The chain has TRBV7-9 and TRBJ1-1; 10 bases are a match to TRBD1. CDR1 and CDR2 (germline): SEHNR, FQNEAQ (reference sequence). The CDR3 spans 13 residues. The trim removed 0 bases at V and 11 bases at J, leaving 3 bases unmatched. The CDR3 sequence is CASSLASGQGAFF. In DNA, the CDR3 is TGTGCCAGCAGCTTAGCGTCGGGACAGGGGGCTTTCTTT.

For this clone: Other DNA sequences in this specimen translate into the identical CDR3. The chain recombines TRBV20-1 with TRBJ2-4; tentatively, D is TRBD1 (5 bases). Germline CDR1 DFQATT, CDR2 SNEGSKA (reference sequence). V was clipped by 2 bases and J by 6 bases, with 5 bases between them. This CDR3 has 11 residues. In nucleotides, the CDR3 is TGCAGTGCTAGAAGGGGAAACATTCAGTACTTC. Translation gives CSARRGNIQYF.

Turning to this clone: Mismatch with germline at one junction end may stem from a read error. Other DNA sequences of this sample code for an identical CDR3. The chain employs TRBV11-3 and TRBJ2-1; weak D call: TRBD1 (5 bases). The CDR3 length is 12 residues. Per the germline V gene, CDR1 is SGHNT and CDR2 is YENEEA. The CDR3 loop is CASSLEGDEQFF. In DNA form, the CDR3 reads TGTGCGAGCAGCTTAGAAGGGGATGAGCAGTTCTTC.

In its sample, this clone was seen a few times. The chain joins TRBV9 to TRBJ1-1; TRBD1 agrees at 10 bases. Germline values: CDR1 SGDLS, CDR2 YYNGEE. Unmatched junction bases numbered 1, after V lost 3 bases and J lost 2 bases. CDR3 length: 14 amino acids. This CDR3 reads CASSGDRGNTEAFF. DNA for the CDR3: TGTGCCAGCAGCGGGGACAGGGGTAACACTGAAGCTTTCTTT. Using reference TRBV9 and TRBJ1-1 for the parts outside the CDR3, the full variable domain is DSGVTQTPKHLITATGQRVTLRCSPRSGDLSVYWYQQSLDQGLQFLIQYYNGEERAKGNILERFSAQQFPDLHSELNLSSLELGDSALYFCASSGDRGNTEAFFGQGTRLTVV.

This clone was picked up a small number of times. The chain links TRBV15 to TRBJ2-1, with 8 bases fitting TRBD2. CDR1 LNHNV and CDR2 YYDKDF come from the germline V gene (reference sequence). With 3 bases clipped from V and 6 bases from J, the junction kept 7 bases outside the gene matches. The CDR3 loop spans 15 amino acids. CDR3 coding DNA: TGTGCCACCAGCAGGCGGGGGGTAATGAGCAATGAGCAGTTCTTC. Its protein is CATSRRGVMSNEQFF. The full variable domain, rest sourced from reference TRBV15 and TRBJ2-1, is DAMVIQNPRYQVTQFGKPVTLSCSQTLNHNVMYWYQQKSSQAPKLLFHYYDKDFNNEADTPDNFQSRRPNTSFCFLDIRSPGLGDTAMYLCATSRRGVMSNEQFFGPGTRLTVL.

This clone was seen a few times. The chain joins TRBV9 to TRBJ2-3; 9 positions match TRBD2. Per the germline V gene, CDR1 is SGDLS and CDR2 is YYNGEE. The CDR3 contains 17 residues. V shed 0 bases and J 5 bases; nucleotides not matched to a gene: 10. The CDR3 bases are TGTGCCAGCAGCGTAGCCATAGCGGGGGCCGGGGGAGATACGCAGTATTTT. Encoded protein: CASSVAIAGAGGDTQYF.

This chain uses TRBV5-1 with TRBJ1-1, with D unclear. V lost 4 bases and J 2 bases, leaving 9 bases between the germline ends. CDR3 length: 13 residues. Germline CDR1 reads SGHRS; CDR2 reads YFSETQ. In DNA, the CDR3 is TGCGCCAGCAGCACCAGGCCTAACACTGAAGCTTTCTTT. The encoded protein is CASSTRPNTEAFF.

This clone was seen a few times. This chain uses TRBV28 with TRBJ2-7; D is perhaps TRBD1 (6 bases). This CDR3 is built from 15 residues. Germline V gene sequence: CDR1 MDHEN, CDR2 SYDVKM. V was cut by 4 bases and J by 0 bases, with 13 bases left in between. CDR3 sequence: CASSSNREFSYEQYF. Written as DNA, the CDR3 is TGTGCCAGCAGTTCTAACAGGGAGTTCTCCTACGAGCAGTACTTC.

CDR3 amino acids: CASSTGQGLREKLFF. CDR3 nucleotides: TGCGCCAGCAGCACCGGACAGGGCCTACGTGAAAAACTGTTTTTT. V and J are TRBV5-1 and TRBJ1-4; 8 bases are a match to TRBD1. The CDR3 spans 15 residues. Trimming cost V 4 bases and J 7 bases; bases outside gene matches: 9. Germline V gene sequence: CDR1 SGHRS, CDR2 YFSETQ.

This clone has a handful of counts. This rearrangement joins TRBV29-1 to TRBJ2-2; D not resolved. The CDR3 runs to 14 residues. Looked up from germline, CDR1 is SQVTM and CDR2 is ANQGSEA. Trimming took off 7 bases at V and 4 bases at J, with 16 bases between the two ends. The CDR3 nucleotides are TGCAGCGCTACTGGGCCGCCGGGCACCGGGGAGCTGTTTTTT. The encoded protein is CSATGPPGTGELFF.

This clone was found a few times. J is TRBJ2-1 and V is TRBV10-3, with D possibly TRBD2 on 6 matching bases. V was pared by 9 bases and J by 4 bases, with 16 bases between. The CDR3 loop spans 14 amino acids. Germline-derived CDR1 and CDR2 are ENHRY and SYGVKD. The CDR3 region is CAIRTTKTYNEQFF. In DNA, the CDR3 is TGTGCCATTCGGACTACAAAAACATACAATGAGCAGTTCTTC.

This clone was detected a few times. CDR3 loop: CASSDGPLGTEAFF. The CDR3 DNA sequence: TGTGCCAGCAGTGACGGGCCCCTGGGGACTGAAGCTTTCTTT. The gene calls are TRBV2 and TRBJ1-1, with D unclear. CDR3 size: 14 residues. V was pared by 3 bases and J by 5 bases, with 13 bases between. CDR1 and CDR2 (germline): SNHLY, FYNNEI.

The rearrangement uses TRBV28 and TRBJ1-5; 8 bases are a match to TRBD1. V was pared by 4 bases and J by 6 bases, with 5 bases of the junction left unmatched. The CDR3 is 14 amino acids. Germline CDR1 MDHEN, CDR2 SYDVKM. CDR3 region: CASSSKGQGQPQHF. CDR3 in DNA: TGTGCCAGCAGTTCCAAAGGACAGGGTCAGCCCCAGCATTTT.

On this clone itself: One end of the junction fails to match germline, which may point to a read error. V and J are TRBV7-2 and TRBJ2-5; D call uncertain. Per germline, CDR1 SGHTA and CDR2 FQGNSA. The CDR3 has 12 amino acids. Here the CDR3 reads CASSSSQGTQYF. CDR3 DNA sequence: TGTGCCAGCAGCTCATCTCAAGGGACCCAGTACTTC.

The chain recombines TRBV4-3 with TRBJ1-2; D is perhaps TRBD1 (5 bases). The CDR3 has 13 amino acids. V was pared by 4 bases and J by 5 bases, with 11 bases between. Germline CDR1 LGHNA, CDR2 YSLEER. The CDR3 bases are TGCGCCAGCAGCCCCCAGGGTGGGTATGGCTACACCTTC. Translating it yields CASSPQGGYGYTF.

V gene TRBV5-6 combines with J gene TRBJ1-2; D gene uncertain. The V gene's germline CDR1 is SGHDT and CDR2 YYEEEE. The CDR3 sequence is 13 residues long. Trimming stripped 4 bases from V and 3 bases from J, with 10 bases between. The CDR3 nucleotides are TGTGCCAGCAGCCCCTCCCGGGACTATGGCTACACCTTC. Its protein is CASSPSRDYGYTF.

This clone was detected a few times. The CDR3 loop reads CASRDRLAQETQYF. CDR3 DNA sequence: TGTGCCAGCAGAGACAGGCTAGCCCAAGAGACCCAGTACTTC. The V gene is TRBV6-5, the J gene TRBJ2-5, with D perhaps matching TRBD1 (6 bases). The CDR3 is 14 amino acids. Trimming cost V 6 bases and J 1 base, with 12 bases left between them. Germline V gene data show CDR1 as MNHEY and CDR2 as SVGAGI.

V and J are TRBV30 and TRBJ2-7, with D perhaps matching TRBD2 (6 bases). Trimming pared 0 bases from V and 1 base from J, leaving 16 bases between. The CDR3 spans 16 residues. From germline, CDR1 is GTSNPN and CDR2 SVGIG (reference sequence). The CDR3 reads CAWSVGGGFGSYEQYF. CDR3 DNA: TGTGCCTGGAGTGTGGGAGGAGGTTTTGGTTCCTACGAGCAGTACTTC.

In this sample, this clone turned up a few times. The chain carries TRBV6-4 and TRBJ1-2, with 9 positions matching TRBD1. Unmatched junction bases numbered 8, after V lost 2 bases and J lost 10 bases. Germline V gene sequence: CDR1 MRHNA, CDR2 SNTAGT. The CDR3 loop spans 14 amino acids. Here the CDR3 DNA reads TGTGCCAGCAGTGACATGGGACAGGGATTGCTCTACACCTTC. The encoded protein is CASSDMGQGLLYTF.

A few counts support this clone. The chain carries TRBV7-9 and TRBJ2-1, with 7 bases aligning to TRBD1. Per the germline V gene, CDR1 is SEHNR and CDR2 is FQNEAQ (reference sequence). Trimming cost V 5 bases and J 0 bases; bases outside gene matches: 10. The CDR3 is 17 amino acids. CDR3: CASSLRTGQSSYNEQFF. In nucleotides, the CDR3 is TGTGCCAGCAGCCTTCGGACAGGTCAGAGCTCCTACAATGAGCAGTTCTTC.